This T cell receptor beta chain comes out of a study of blood T cell repertoires in COVID-19. Study-level background: Spain, Italy and the United States supplied samples that represented acute and convalescent COVID-19. PBMCs, B-cell-depleted T cells, or T cells were the source of the cDNA or gDNA that made up the material.

V dropped 5 bases and J dropped 2 bases, with 30 bases sitting between them. CDR3 length: 20 amino acids. From germline, CDR1 is SNHLY and CDR2 FYNNEI. This clone was seen only once. TCRdb keeps only in-frame clones here, not all; method: immunoSEQ multiplex PCR. This sample has over 150,000 clones; over 65% occur once, and the top ten carry roughly 1.5%. The material sequenced was peripheral blood. The TCR originated in an older man with acute or convalescent COVID-19. V gene TRBV2 combines with J gene TRBJ2-5; D may be TRBD2 (6 bases). Here the CDR3 reads CASSSPRDSSGVGLQETQYF. DNA of the CDR3: TGTGCCAGCAGTTCGCCCCGGGACTCCTCCGGCGTTGGGCTTCAAGAGACCCAGTACTTC.